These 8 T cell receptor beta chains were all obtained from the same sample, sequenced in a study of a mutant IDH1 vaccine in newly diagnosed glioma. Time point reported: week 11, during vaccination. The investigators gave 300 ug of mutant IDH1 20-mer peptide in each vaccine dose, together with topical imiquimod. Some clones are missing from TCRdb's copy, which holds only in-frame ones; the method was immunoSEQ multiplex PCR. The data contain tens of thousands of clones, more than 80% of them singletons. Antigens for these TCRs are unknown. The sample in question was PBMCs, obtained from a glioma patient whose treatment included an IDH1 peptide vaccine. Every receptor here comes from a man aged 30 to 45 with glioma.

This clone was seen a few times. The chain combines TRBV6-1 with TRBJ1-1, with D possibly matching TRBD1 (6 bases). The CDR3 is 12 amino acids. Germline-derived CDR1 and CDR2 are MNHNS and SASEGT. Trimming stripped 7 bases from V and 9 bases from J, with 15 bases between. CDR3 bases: TGTGCCAGCAACTCCGGGGGGGGGCAAGCTTTCTTT. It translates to CASNSGGGQAFF.

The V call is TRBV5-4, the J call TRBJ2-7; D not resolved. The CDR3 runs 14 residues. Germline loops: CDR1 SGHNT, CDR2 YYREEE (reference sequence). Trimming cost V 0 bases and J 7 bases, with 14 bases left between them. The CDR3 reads CASSLEQLETEQYF. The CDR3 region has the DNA TGTGCCAGCAGCTTGGAACAGCTAGAGACTGAGCAGTACTTC.

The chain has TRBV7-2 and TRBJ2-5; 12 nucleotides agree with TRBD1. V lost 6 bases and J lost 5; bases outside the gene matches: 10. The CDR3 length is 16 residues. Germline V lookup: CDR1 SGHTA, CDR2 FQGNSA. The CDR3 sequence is CASSSSGTGGWETQYF. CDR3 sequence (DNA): TGTGCCAGCAGTTCCTCCGGGACAGGGGGCTGGGAGACCCAGTACTTC.

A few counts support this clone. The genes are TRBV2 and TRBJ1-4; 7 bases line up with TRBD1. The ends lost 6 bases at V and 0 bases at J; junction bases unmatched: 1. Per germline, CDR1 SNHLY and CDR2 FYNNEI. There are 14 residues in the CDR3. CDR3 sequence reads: CASRQGATNEKLFF. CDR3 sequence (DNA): TGTGCCAGCAGGCAGGGGGCAACTAATGAAAAACTGTTTTTT.

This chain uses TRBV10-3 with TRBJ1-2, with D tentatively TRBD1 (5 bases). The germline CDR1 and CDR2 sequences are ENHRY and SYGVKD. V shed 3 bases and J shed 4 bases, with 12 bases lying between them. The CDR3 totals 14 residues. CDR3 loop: CAISDIRGSYGYTF. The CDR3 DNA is TGTGCCATCAGTGATATTAGGGGCAGCTATGGCTACACCTTC.

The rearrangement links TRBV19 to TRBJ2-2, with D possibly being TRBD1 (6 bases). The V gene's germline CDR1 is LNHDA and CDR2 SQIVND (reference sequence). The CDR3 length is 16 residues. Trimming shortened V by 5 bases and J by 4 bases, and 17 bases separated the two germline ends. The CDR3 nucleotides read TGTGCCAGTAGTGTCCACAGGGACGCGGGCACCGGGGAGCTGTTTTTT. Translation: CASSVHRDAGTGELFF.

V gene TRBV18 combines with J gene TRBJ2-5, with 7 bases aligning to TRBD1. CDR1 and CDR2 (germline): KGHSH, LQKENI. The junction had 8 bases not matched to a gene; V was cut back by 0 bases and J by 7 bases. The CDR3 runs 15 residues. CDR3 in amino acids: CASSPPYGTEGTQYF. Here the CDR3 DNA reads TGTGCCAGCTCACCACCGTATGGGACAGAGGGGACCCAGTACTTC.

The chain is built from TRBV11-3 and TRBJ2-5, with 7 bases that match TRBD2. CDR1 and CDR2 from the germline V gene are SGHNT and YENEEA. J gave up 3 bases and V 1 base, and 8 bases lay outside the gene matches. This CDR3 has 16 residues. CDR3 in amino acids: CASSLGRRESEETQYF. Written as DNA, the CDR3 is TGTGCCAGCAGCTTAGGTCGGCGGGAGTCGGAAGAGACCCAGTACTTC. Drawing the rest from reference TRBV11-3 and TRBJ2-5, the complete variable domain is EAGVVQSPRYKIIEKKQPVAFWCNPISGHNTLYWYLQNLGQGPELLIRYENEEAVDDSQLPKDRFSAERLKGVDSTLKIQPAELGDSAVYLCASSLGRRESEETQYFGPGTRLLVL.